This T cell receptor (beta chain) was sequenced in a study of cytomegalovirus exposure and HLA in healthy donors. In the PCR, 60 Vbeta and 13 Jbeta primers were used. Using immunoSEQ multiplex PCR, the repertoire was profiled, and TCRdb retains in-frame clones only, with some absent. Of 90,000 to 130,000 clones in the sample, roughly 80% were seen once. The CDR3 covers 13 residues. V lost 5 bases and J lost 2, with 7 bases in between. Germline assignment: CDR1 MNHEY and CDR2 SVGAGI. The TCR was taken from a man aged 25 to 40 in good health and CMV-seropositive. This chain joins TRBV6-5 and TRBJ1-3; the D is unclear. The sample comprised PBMCs. Here the CDR3 DNA reads TGTGCCAGCAGTCGGGGTGCTGGAAACACCATATATTTT. Its translation is CASSRGAGNTIYF.